A single TCR beta chain is shown here with its context. The sample comes from a study of shared clonotypes between healthy human individuals. Germline loops: CDR1 SQVTM, CDR2 ANQGSEA. The V segment lost 7 bases and the J segment 7 bases; nucleotides outside the gene matches: 4. The CDR3 spans 11 residues. Produced via immunoSEQ multiplex PCR; TCRdb's table is partial and in-frame only. Of approximately 250,000 clones in the sample, 65% were seen once. The sample consisted of memory CD4+ T cells sorted from blood. The subset denotes: CD45RA-negative fraction. This receptor was obtained from a man in his thirties or forties in good health. The gene calls are TRBV29-1 and TRBJ2-7, with 10 bases identical to TRBD1. The CDR3 here is CSGDRGGEQYF. The DNA for the CDR3 is TGCAGCGGGGACAGGGGTGGAGAGCAGTACTTC.